This TCR beta chain stems from a study of STAT3 mutations in large granular lymphocyte leukemia. Roughly 39,000 productive templates were obtained per sample on average. The assay was immunoSEQ multiplex PCR, and TCRdb's table has in-frame clones only and misses some. The profile covers about 2,400 clones, with 60% to 75% appearing a single time and around 85% taken by the ten largest. Study-wide points: Every T-LGLL patient had at least one immunodominant TCRbeta clonotype. All newly emerging clones after therapy were STAT3 wild type. Sampling intervals varied between patients and samples. Suggested: STAT3 mutation was not the ancestral event for these clonal expansions.

Germline values: CDR1 KGHSH, CDR2 LQKENI. V was trimmed by 2 bases and J by 7 bases, leaving 3 bases between them. CDR3 length: 11 residues. As to this clone: Its target is not known.

The source material was peripheral blood mononuclear cells. The origin of this receptor is a woman aged 45 to 65 with T-cell large granular lymphocyte leukemia. Some clones in this sample may be carry-over from other donors' samples. The genes are TRBV18 and TRBJ2-1, with D uncertain. CDR3 sequence reads: CASSPVNEQFF. The CDR3, as DNA: TGTGCCAGCTCACCAGTGAATGAGCAGTTCTTC.